The 22 T cell receptor beta chains below all came from one sample that was sequenced in a study of blood T cell repertoires in COVID-19. The repertoire was sequenced with immunoSEQ multiplex PCR; TCRdb's copy has only in-frame clones and lacks some. The sample contains 150,000 to 200,000 clones, roughly 81% of which appear only once. The sequenced sample consisted of peripheral blood. Receptors originate from a woman over 75 with COVID-19, enrolled during active disease.

This chain uses TRBV6-2 or TRBV6-3 with TRBJ1-5, with 9 bases fitting TRBD1. The V and J ends lost 6 bases and 4 bases, in that order; junction bases with no gene match: 7. Looked up from germline, CDR1 is MNHEY and CDR2 is SVGEGT. The CDR3 loop spans 15 amino acids. Written as DNA, the CDR3 is TGTGCCAGCAGCCCTACAGGGGGCTGGAATCAGCCCCAGCATTTT. Amino acids: CASSPTGGWNQPQHF.

The chain combines TRBV21-1 with TRBJ1-2; TRBD1, the D gene given by the table, was not confirmed from the DNA. TRBV21-1 has pseudogene status. This CDR3 spans 13 amino acids. The CDR3 spells CVSSTRDSYGYTF. The CDR3 nucleotides are TGTGTCAGCAGCACACGGGACAGCTATGGCTACACCTTC.

This chain joins TRBV25-1 and TRBJ1-1; D gene ambiguous. The V end lost 11 bases, the J end lost 4 bases, and 11 bases lay between the germline ends. The V gene's germline CDR1 is MGHDK and CDR2 SYGVNS. CDR3 size: 11 residues. The CDR3 sequence is CAWEGCTEAFF. The CDR3 DNA reads as TGTGCCTGGGAGGGCTGCACTGAAGCTTTCTTT. The variable domain in full, completed from reference TRBV25-1 and TRBJ1-1, reads EADIYQTPRYLVIGTGKKITLECSQTMGHDKMYWYQQDPGMELHLIHYSYGVNSTEKGDLSSESTVSRIRTEHFPLTLESARPSHTSQYLCAWEGCTEAFFGQGTRLTVV.

This rearrangement joins TRBV2 to TRBJ1-2, with no clear D. V was cut by 6 bases and J by 0 bases, with 11 bases left in between. From germline, CDR1 is SNHLY and CDR2 FYNNEI. The CDR3 has 14 amino acids. This CDR3 reads CASRAVSTNYGYTF. In DNA, the CDR3 is TGTGCCAGCAGGGCGGTCTCCACTAACTATGGCTACACCTTC.

V gene TRBV5-6 combines with J gene TRBJ2-2; tentatively, D is TRBD1 (6 bases). Per germline, CDR1 SGHDT and CDR2 YYEEEE. Trimming cost V 2 bases and J 3 bases, with 14 bases left between them. The CDR3 length is 16 residues. The CDR3 nucleotides are TGTGCCAGCAGCTTTGCCGACAGGTTCTACACCGGGGAGCTGTTTTTT. Translated: CASSFADRFYTGELFF.

The genes are TRBV7-3 and TRBJ2-1; TRBD1 agrees at 8 bases. Germline V gene sequence: CDR1 SGHTA, CDR2 FQGTGA. CDR3 size: 14 residues. With V trimmed by 6 bases and J by 9 bases, 10 bases remained unmatched. CDR3 coding DNA: TGTGCCAGCAGTCCGGGACAGGCAGAGGGTGAGCAGTTCTTC. This sequence encodes CASSPGQAEGEQFF.

This chain uses TRBV7-2 with TRBJ2-1, with D tentatively TRBD2 (5 bases). The CDR3 extends over 15 amino acids. The V end lost 5 bases, the J end lost 7 bases, and 18 bases lay between the germline ends. The germline gives CDR1 SGHTA, CDR2 FQGNSA. The CDR3 DNA is TGTGCCAGCAGCGACGCGCTAGACTACGTTAATGAGCAGTTCTTC. This codes for CASSDALDYVNEQFF.

This chain uses TRBV29-1 with TRBJ1-2; TRBD1 matches 7 bases. This CDR3 is 14 amino acids long. Germline V gene lookup returns CDR1 SQVTM and CDR2 ANQGSEA. V lost 0 bases and J lost 8; bases outside the gene matches: 9. In DNA form, the CDR3 reads TGCAGCGTTGAAGACCTTTGGACAGGTCAGGGCTACACCTTC. Protein product: CSVEDLWTGQGYTF.

This clone was counted many times. The chain has TRBV5-1 and TRBJ1-6; the match to TRBD1 covers 10 bases. The CDR3 length is 15 residues. CDR1 is SGHRS, CDR2 YFSETQ, per germline. J gave up 7 bases and V 4 bases, and 5 bases lay outside the gene matches. The CDR3 reads CASSARDRGNSPLHF. As DNA, the CDR3 is TGCGCCAGCAGCGCTAGGGACAGGGGAAATTCACCCCTCCACTTT.

The rearrangement joins TRBV30 to TRBJ2-5, with 8 bases lining up with TRBD1. This CDR3 contains 12 residues. J lost 5 bases, V lost 8 bases, and 7 bases had no gene match. Germline assignment: CDR1 GTSNPN and CDR2 SVGIG (reference sequence). CDR3 in DNA: TGTGCCGGGGCAGGGGGCTCGGAGACCCAGTACTTC. Translation: CAGAGGSETQYF.

J is TRBJ1-5 and V is TRBV2, with a possible D match to TRBD1 (5 bases). The CDR3 length is 16 residues. CDR1 SNHLY and CDR2 FYNNEI come from the germline V gene. V lost 6 bases and J 0 bases, leaving 15 bases between the germline ends. DNA for the CDR3: TGTGCCAGCAGGCCTAGGGGCTACCTTAGCAATCAGCCCCAGCATTTT. It is translated as CASRPRGYLSNQPQHF.

The sample holds a few counts of this clone. The J gene is TRBJ1-2, the V gene TRBV15; TRBD1 is a possible D gene (5 bases). This CDR3 is 14 amino acids long. Germline V gives CDR1 LNHNV, CDR2 YYDKDF (reference sequence). Trimming cost V 4 bases and J 5 bases, with 14 bases left between them. The CDR3 DNA reads as TGTGCCACCAGCACCGACAGAATTAGTTATGGCTACACCTTC. Translation: CATSTDRISYGYTF. Using reference TRBV15 and TRBJ1-2 for the parts outside the CDR3, the full variable domain is DAMVIQNPRYQVTQFGKPVTLSCSQTLNHNVMYWYQQKSSQAPKLLFHYYDKDFNNEADTPDNFQSRRPNTSFCFLDIRSPGLGDTAMYLCATSTDRISYGYTFGSGTRLTVV.

This clone was seen a single time. This chain connects TRBV6-1 to TRBJ1-5, with TRBD1 identical over 10 bases. The J segment lost 7 bases and the V segment lost 0 bases, leaving 9 bases of the junction unmatched. Germline V gene lookup returns CDR1 MNHNS and CDR2 SASEGT. This CDR3 contains 17 residues. The CDR3 reads CASSEAQRQGARQPQHF. The CDR3 DNA follows: TGTGCCAGCAGTGAAGCACAAAGACAGGGGGCTAGACAGCCCCAGCATTTT.

The CDR3 DNA is TGTGCCAGCAGCTTGAGTAGCGGGAGATACGAGCAGTACTTC. It codes for CASSLSSGRYEQYF. V gene TRBV7-2 combines with J gene TRBJ2-7; TRBD2 agrees at 9 bases. The V gene end was trimmed by 3 bases and the J gene end by 4 bases; junction bases not matched to a gene: 4. This CDR3 comprises 14 residues. CDR1 SGHTA and CDR2 FQGNSA come from the germline V gene.

The chain joins TRBV5-1 to TRBJ1-2; no clear D. V was shortened by 1 base and J by 0 bases, with 16 bases between the two germline ends. The germline CDR1 and CDR2 sequences are SGHRS and YFSETQ. The CDR3 is 17 residues long. CDR3 sequence reads: CASSLHLWARSNYGYTF. DNA for the CDR3: TGCGCCAGCAGCTTGCACCTCTGGGCCCGGTCTAACTATGGCTACACCTTC.

The V and J genes are TRBV9 and TRBJ1-1; TRBD1 agrees at 7 bases. This CDR3 spans 14 amino acids. Losses at the gene ends were 4 bases for V and 6 bases for J; bases not matched to a gene: 9. CDR1 and CDR2 from the germline V gene are SGDLS and YYNGEE. CDR3 residues: CASSTTPGGSEAFF. CDR3 nucleotide sequence: TGTGCCAGCAGCACAACTCCAGGGGGGTCTGAAGCTTTCTTT.

The chain carries TRBV13 and TRBJ1-4; 8 bases fit TRBD1. CDR1 is PRHDT and CDR2 is FYEKMQ in the germline V gene (reference sequence). The CDR3 is made up of 16 amino acids. The trim removed 4 bases at V and 8 bases at J, leaving 12 bases unmatched. CDR3 sequence: CASSSREQGEGEKLFF. The CDR3 DNA follows: TGTGCCAGCAGCTCACGAGAACAGGGGGAAGGAGAAAAACTGTTTTTT.

In DNA form, the CDR3 reads TGCGCCAGCAGCCAAGATTTTGGACAGGGCCTCCTATCACTGGCAGATACGCAGTATTTT. Residues: CASSQDFGQGLLSLADTQYF. The chain employs TRBV4-1 and TRBJ2-3, with 8 bases that match TRBD1. After removal of 0 bases from V and 4 bases from J, the junction contained 18 bases not matched to a gene. Germline loops: CDR1 MGHRA, CDR2 YSYEKL. The CDR3 runs 20 residues.

This chain joins TRBV27 and TRBJ1-5; possible D gene TRBD1, 6 bases. The germline V gene has CDR1 MNHEY and CDR2 SMNVEV (reference sequence). The CDR3 loop spans 16 amino acids. V was shortened by 0 bases and J by 2 bases, with 11 bases between the two germline ends. As DNA, the CDR3 is TGTGCCAGCAGTTTATCCGGGACAATAGGCAATCAGCCCCAGCATTTT. Protein product: CASSLSGTIGNQPQHF.

The J gene is TRBJ2-1, the V gene TRBV7-8, with no clear D. The ends were cut back, 1 base at V and 7 bases at J, with 11 bases in the middle. The V gene's germline CDR1 is SGHVS and CDR2 FQNEAQ. The CDR3 runs 14 residues. CDR3: CASSLVSTRNEQFF. DNA for the CDR3: TGTGCCAGCAGCTTAGTATCCACGCGGAATGAGCAGTTCTTC.

The V and J genes are TRBV5-1 and TRBJ2-3, with a possible D match to TRBD2 (5 bases). Trimming took off 6 bases at V and 0 bases at J, with 11 bases between the two ends. The CDR3 consists of 14 residues. Looked up from germline, CDR1 is SGHRS and CDR2 is YFSETQ. CDR3: CASTTGSSTDTQYF. Here the CDR3 DNA reads TGCGCCAGCACAACGGGGTCTAGCACAGATACGCAGTATTTT.

The CDR3 is CASSKELREKGEQYF. CDR3 bases: TGTGCCAGCAGCAAAGAACTACGGGAGAAGGGCGAGCAGTACTTC. The rearrangement joins TRBV21-1 to TRBJ2-7; the D call of TRBD2 is as the table states it, not checked on the DNA. TRBV21-1 is reported as a pseudogene. This CDR3 is built from 15 residues.